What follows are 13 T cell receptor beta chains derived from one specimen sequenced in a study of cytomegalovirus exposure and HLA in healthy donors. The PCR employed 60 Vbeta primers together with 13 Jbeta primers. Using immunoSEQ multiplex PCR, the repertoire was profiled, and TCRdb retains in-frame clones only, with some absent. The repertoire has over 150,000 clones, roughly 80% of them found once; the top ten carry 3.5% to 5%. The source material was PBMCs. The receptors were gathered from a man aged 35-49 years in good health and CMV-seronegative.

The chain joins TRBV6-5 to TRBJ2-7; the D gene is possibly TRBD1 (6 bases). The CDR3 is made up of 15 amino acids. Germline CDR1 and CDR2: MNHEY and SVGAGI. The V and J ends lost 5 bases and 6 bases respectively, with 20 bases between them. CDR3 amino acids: CASSPGAGALLEQYF. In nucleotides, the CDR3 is TGTGCCAGCAGTCCCGGGGCAGGGGCTCTTCTCGAGCAGTACTTC.

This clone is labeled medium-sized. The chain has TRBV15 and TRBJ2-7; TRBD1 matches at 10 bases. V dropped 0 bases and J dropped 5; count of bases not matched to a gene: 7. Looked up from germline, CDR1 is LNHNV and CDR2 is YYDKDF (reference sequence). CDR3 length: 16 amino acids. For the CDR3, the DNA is TGTGCCACCAGCAGAGACCCCGGGACAGGGGCCAACGAGCAGTACTTC. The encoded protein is CATSRDPGTGANEQYF.

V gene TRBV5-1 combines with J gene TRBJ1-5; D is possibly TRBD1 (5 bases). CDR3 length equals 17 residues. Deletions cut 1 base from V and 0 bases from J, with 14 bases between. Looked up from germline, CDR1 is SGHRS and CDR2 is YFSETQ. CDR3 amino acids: CASSLCRDFYSNQPQHF. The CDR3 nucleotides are TGCGCCAGCAGCTTGTGCCGGGACTTTTATAGCAATCAGCCCCAGCATTTT.

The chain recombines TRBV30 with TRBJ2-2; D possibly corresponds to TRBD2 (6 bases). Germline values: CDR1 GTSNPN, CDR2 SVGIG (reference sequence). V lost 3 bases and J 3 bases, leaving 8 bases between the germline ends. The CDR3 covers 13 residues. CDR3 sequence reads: CAWRWGDTGELFF. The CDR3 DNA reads TGTGCCTGGAGGTGGGGGGACACCGGGGAGCTGTTTTTT.

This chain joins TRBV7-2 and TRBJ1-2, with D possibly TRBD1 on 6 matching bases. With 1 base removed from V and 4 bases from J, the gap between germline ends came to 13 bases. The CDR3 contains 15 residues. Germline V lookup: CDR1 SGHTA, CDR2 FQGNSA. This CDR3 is CASSLVRDTFYGYTF. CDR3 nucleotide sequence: TGTGCCAGCAGCTTAGTCCGGGACACATTCTATGGCTACACCTTC.

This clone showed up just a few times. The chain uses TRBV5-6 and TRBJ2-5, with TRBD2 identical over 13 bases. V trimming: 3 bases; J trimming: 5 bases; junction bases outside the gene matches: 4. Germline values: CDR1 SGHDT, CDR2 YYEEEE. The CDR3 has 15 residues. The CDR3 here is CASSSTSGGKETQYF. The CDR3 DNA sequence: TGTGCCAGCAGCTCGACTAGCGGGGGGAAGGAGACCCAGTACTTC.

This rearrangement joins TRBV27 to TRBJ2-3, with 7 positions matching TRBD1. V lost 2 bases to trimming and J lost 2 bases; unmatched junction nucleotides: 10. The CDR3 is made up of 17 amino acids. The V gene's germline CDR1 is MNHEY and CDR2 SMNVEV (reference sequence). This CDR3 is CASSLRGWDRITDTQYF. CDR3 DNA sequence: TGTGCCAGCAGTTTACGGGGTTGGGACAGAATCACAGATACGCAGTATTTT.

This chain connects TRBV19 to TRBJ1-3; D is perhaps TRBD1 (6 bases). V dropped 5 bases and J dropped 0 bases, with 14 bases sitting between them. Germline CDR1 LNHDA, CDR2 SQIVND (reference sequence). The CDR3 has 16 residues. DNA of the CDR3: TGTGCCAGTAGTCTTCCGCAGGGGCTCTCTGGAAACACCATATATTTT. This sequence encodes CASSLPQGLSGNTIYF.

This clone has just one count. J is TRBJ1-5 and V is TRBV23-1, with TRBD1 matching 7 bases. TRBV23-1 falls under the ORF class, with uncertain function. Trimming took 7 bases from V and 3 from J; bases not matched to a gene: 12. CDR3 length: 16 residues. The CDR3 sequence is CASKEQGGQDNQPQHF. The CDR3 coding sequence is TGCGCCAGCAAAGAACAGGGAGGACAGGACAATCAGCCCCAGCATTTT.

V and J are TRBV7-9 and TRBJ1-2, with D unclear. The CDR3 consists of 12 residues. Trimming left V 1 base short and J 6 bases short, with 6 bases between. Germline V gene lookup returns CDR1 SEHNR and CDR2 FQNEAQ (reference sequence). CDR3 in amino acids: CASSLVPDGYTF. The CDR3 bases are TGTGCCAGCAGCTTAGTCCCTGATGGCTACACCTTC.

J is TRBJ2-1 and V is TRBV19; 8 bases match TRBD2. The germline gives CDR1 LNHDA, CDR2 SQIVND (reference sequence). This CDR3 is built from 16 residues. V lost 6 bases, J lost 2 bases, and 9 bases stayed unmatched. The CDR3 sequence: CASRASGSSTYNEQFF. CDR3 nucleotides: TGTGCCAGTAGGGCGAGCGGGAGCTCCACCTACAATGAGCAGTTCTTC.

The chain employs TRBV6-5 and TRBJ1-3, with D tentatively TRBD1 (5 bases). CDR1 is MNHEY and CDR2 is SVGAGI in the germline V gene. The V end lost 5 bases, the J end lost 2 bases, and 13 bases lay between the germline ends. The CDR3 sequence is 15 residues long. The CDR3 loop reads CASSPPGNTGNTIYF. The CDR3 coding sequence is TGTGCCAGCAGTCCCCCAGGGAACACTGGAAACACCATATATTTT.

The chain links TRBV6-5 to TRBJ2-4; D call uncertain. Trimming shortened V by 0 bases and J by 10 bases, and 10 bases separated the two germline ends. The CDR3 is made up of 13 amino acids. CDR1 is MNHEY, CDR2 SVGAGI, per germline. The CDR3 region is CASSYSVVDIQYF. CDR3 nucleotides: TGTGCCAGCAGTTACTCGGTGGTAGATATTCAGTACTTC.